This T cell receptor beta chain comes out of a study of cytomegalovirus exposure and HLA in healthy donors. Study-level information: Clustering assigned 70% to 85% of the roughly 430 genotyped donors to the Caucasian-associated ancestry cluster.

60 Vbeta and 13 Jbeta primers were used in PCR. Sequenced by immunoSEQ multiplex PCR; TCRdb stores in-frame clones only, minus some. Here the sample spans 120,000 to 150,000 clones, roughly 78% being singletons. There are 11 residues in the CDR3. The germline V gene has CDR1 GTSNPN and CDR2 SVGIG (reference sequence). Of note for this clone: Its specificity is unknown.

Findings and limits, study-wide: Overall, some 160 TCR beta chains were annotated as cytomegalovirus-associated. What a later analysis showed was that several of the most significant clusters appeared linked to common viral pathogens.

The source material was PBMCs. The source of this sequence is a man younger than 30 in good health and CMV-seropositive. The J gene is TRBJ2-5, the V gene TRBV30; D is possibly TRBD1 (5 bases). Near its end, the DNA agrees better with TRBJ2-7, so the J call may be wrong. The chain's CDR3 is CASATAYEQYF. The CDR3, as DNA: TGTGCCTCTGCGACAGCCTACGAGCAGTACTTC.